This is a list of T cell receptor beta chains from one sample in a study of cytomegalovirus exposure and HLA in healthy donors. Clones were sequenced by immunoSEQ multiplex PCR, and TCRdb holds only the in-frame ones, with some missing. The sample contains about 120,000 clones, approximately 80% of which appear only once. The source material was PBMCs. These receptors came from a man aged 30 to 45 in good health and CMV-seronegative. Each CDR3 is given with its conserved first and last residue. D genes are given only for firm matches. Clone size appears in some rows only: once, few, many, or a class for an expanded clone.

d_call: TRBD2; v_call: TRBV10-3; clone_size: few; j_call: TRBJ2-3; cdr3_aa: CATLAANTDTQYF; cdr3_nt: TGTGCCACACTAGCGGCTAACACAGATACGCAGTATTTT
d_call: TRBD1; v_call: TRBV5-5; clone_size: .; j_call: TRBJ1-5; cdr3_aa: CASSLYITGGNQPQHF; cdr3_nt: TGTGCCAGCAGCTTATATATAACAGGGGGCAATCAGCCCCAGCATTTT
d_call: TRBD1; v_call: TRBV18; clone_size: .; j_call: TRBJ1-5; cdr3_aa: CASSPRTGANQPQHF; cdr3_nt: TGTGCCAGCTCACCACGGACAGGGGCTAATCAGCCCCAGCATTTT
d_call: .; v_call: TRBV5-1; clone_size: few; j_call: TRBJ2-5; cdr3_aa: CASSLGTTQETQYF; cdr3_nt: TGCGCCAGCAGCTTGGGGACTACACAAGAGACCCAGTACTTC
d_call: .; v_call: TRBV18; clone_size: .; j_call: TRBJ1-2; cdr3_aa: CASSPLSGYTF; cdr3_nt: TGTGCCAGCTCACCGTTATCGGGCTACACCTTC
d_call: .; v_call: TRBV4-3; clone_size: .; j_call: TRBJ1-1; cdr3_aa: CASSQDSTVMNTEAFF; cdr3_nt: TGCGCCAGCAGCCAAGATAGTACAGTAATGAACACTGAAGCTTTCTTT
d_call: .; v_call: TRBV10-2; clone_size: once; j_call: TRBJ2-2; cdr3_aa: CASSSGPVTGELFF; cdr3_nt: TGCGCCAGCAGTAGCGGACCGGTAACCGGGGAGCTGTTTTTT
d_call: TRBD1; v_call: TRBV29-1; clone_size: .; j_call: TRBJ2-7; cdr3_aa: CSAVGQNRDEQYF; cdr3_nt: TGCAGCGCCGTGGGACAGAATCGGGACGAGCAGTACTTC
d_call: TRBD1; v_call: TRBV5-1; clone_size: .; j_call: TRBJ2-3; cdr3_aa: CASSRGYGQGTDTQYF; cdr3_nt: TGCGCCAGCAGCCGGGGCTATGGACAGGGCACAGATACGCAGTATTTT
d_call: .; v_call: TRBV28; clone_size: once; j_call: TRBJ2-3; cdr3_aa: CASSLAGSTDTQYF; cdr3_nt: TGTGCCAGCAGTTTAGCAGGTAGCACAGATACGCAGTATTTT
d_call: .; v_call: TRBV6-5; clone_size: .; j_call: TRBJ1-3; cdr3_aa: CASTAVGSGNTIYF; cdr3_nt: TGTGCCAGCACCGCGGTCGGCTCTGGAAACACCATATATTTT
d_call: .; v_call: TRBV7-9; clone_size: .; j_call: TRBJ2-7; cdr3_aa: CASSRALLAYEQYF; cdr3_nt: TGTGCCAGCAGCCGGGCCCTTCTAGCGTACGAGCAGTACTTC
d_call: TRBD1; v_call: TRBV4-1; clone_size: .; j_call: TRBJ1-3; cdr3_aa: CASSHHLLVGTAGNTIYF; cdr3_nt: TGCGCCAGCAGCCATCATCTGTTAGTAGGGACAGCTGGAAACACCATATATTTT
d_call: .; v_call: TRBV2; clone_size: .; j_call: TRBJ2-2; cdr3_aa: CASKEGPIGTGELFF; cdr3_nt: TGTGCCAGCAAAGAGGGTCCCATAGGCACCGGGGAGCTGTTTTTT
d_call: .; v_call: TRBV19; clone_size: .; j_call: TRBJ1-2; cdr3_aa: CASSIGRKPMVRNYGYTF; cdr3_nt: TGTGCCAGTAGTATCGGGAGGAAACCTATGGTGAGAAACTATGGCTACACCTTC
d_call: .; v_call: TRBV18; clone_size: .; j_call: TRBJ2-5; cdr3_aa: CASSPVPGSLEETQYF; cdr3_nt: TGTGCCAGCTCACCCGTGCCAGGGTCTTTGGAGGAGACCCAGTACTTC
d_call: .; v_call: TRBV19; clone_size: .; j_call: TRBJ2-4; cdr3_aa: CASSIRGLAKNIQYF; cdr3_nt: TGTGCCAGTAGTATCCGGGGACTAGCCAAAAACATTCAGTACTTC
d_call: .; v_call: TRBV5-8; clone_size: once; j_call: TRBJ2-1; cdr3_aa: CASSPWGHEQFF; cdr3_nt: TGTGCCAGCAGCCCGTGGGGCCATGAGCAGTTCTTC
d_call: .; v_call: TRBV6-1; clone_size: few; j_call: TRBJ2-3; cdr3_aa: CASTPGSGGADTQYF; cdr3_nt: TGTGCCAGCACTCCCGGGAGCGGAGGGGCAGATACGCAGTATTTT
d_call: TRBD1; v_call: TRBV10-1; clone_size: .; j_call: TRBJ2-7; cdr3_aa: CASSEPRPGTAYSTYEQYF; cdr3_nt: TGCGCCAGCAGTGAGCCAAGACCCGGGACAGCTTATTCAACCTACGAGCAGTACTTC
d_call: .; v_call: TRBV9; clone_size: .; j_call: TRBJ1-6; cdr3_aa: CASSPSRGNSSPLHF; cdr3_nt: TGTGCCAGCAGCCCATCGAGGGGGAATAGTTCACCCCTCCACTTT
d_call: .; v_call: TRBV7-2; clone_size: .; j_call: TRBJ1-2; cdr3_aa: CASSLATQGVKYGYTF; cdr3_nt: TGTGCCAGCAGCTTAGCGACCCAGGGTGTAAAGTATGGCTACACCTTC
d_call: .; v_call: TRBV6-5; clone_size: .; j_call: TRBJ2-7; cdr3_aa: CASSYSQSYEQYF; cdr3_nt: TGTGCCAGCAGTTACTCGCAGTCCTACGAGCAGTACTTC